This T cell receptor beta chain was recorded in a study of blood T cell repertoires in COVID-19. Study information: Material from acute and convalescent COVID-19 was sourced from the United States, Italy and Spain. T cells, B-cell-depleted T cells, or PBMCs supplied cDNA or gDNA.

Original processing notes: Reference gene primers were amplified, and this amplification served to estimate nucleated cell counts. Profiling relied on immunoSEQ multiplex PCR, and the TCRdb table lists in-frame clones only, not all of them. V and J calls and clone size come straight from that table; D and trimming were deduced from the DNA. The table records a few hundred thousand clones, 84% of them present only once. The CDR3 length is 14 residues. Germline lookup yields CDR1 SNHLY and CDR2 FYNNEI. V was clipped by 6 bases and J by 0 bases, with 9 bases between them. The chain joins TRBV2 to TRBJ2-1; D unclear. The receptor was isolated from a woman in her thirties or forties who had recovered from COVID-19. The material sequenced was peripheral blood. CDR3 region: CASRQLSSYNEQFF. The CDR3 bases are TGTGCCAGCAGACAGCTGAGCTCCTACAATGAGCAGTTCTTC.